The 30 T cell receptor beta chains listed next were all sequenced from one sample in a study of blood T cell repertoires in COVID-19. Measured with immunoSEQ multiplex PCR; TCRdb has only the in-frame clones, and not every one. This table has a few hundred thousand clones, roughly nine tenths appearing once. Material: PBMCs or T cells enriched from blood (not recorded which). These receptors originate from a man aged 30-40 years who had recovered from COVID-19.

This clone was counted a few times. The genes are TRBV7-8 and TRBJ1-2; 8 bases fit TRBD1. Germline V lookup: CDR1 SGHVS, CDR2 FQNEAQ. The junction had 18 bases not matched to a gene; V was cut back by 5 bases and J by 4 bases. This CDR3 comprises 18 residues. CDR3 amino acids: CASSQTRQGAQSGYGYTF. The CDR3 nucleotides read TGTGCCAGCAGCCAAACAAGGCAGGGGGCGCAGAGTGGCTATGGCTACACCTTC.

V and J are TRBV5-6 and TRBJ2-3; D ambiguous. Deletions cut 0 bases from V and 2 bases from J, with 7 bases between. There are 14 residues in the CDR3. Germline CDR1 SGHDT, CDR2 YYEEEE. As DNA, the CDR3 is TGTGCCAGCAGCTTGGGAGCCTTCACAGATACGCAGTATTTT. Translating gives CASSLGAFTDTQYF. The full variable domain, in which reference TRBV5-6 and TRBJ2-3 provide the parts outside the CDR3, is DAGVTQSPTHLIKTRGQQVTLRCSPKSGHDTVSWYQQALGQGPQFIFQYYEEEERQRGNFPDRFSGHQFPNYSSELNVNALLLGDSALYLCASSLGAFTDTQYFGPGTRLTVL.

This clone was seen once. The CDR3 nucleotides read TGTGCCACCAGCAGAGATCCTTCGGTGGAGACCCAGTACTTC. Its protein product is CATSRDPSVETQYF. The chain couples TRBV15 to TRBJ2-5; D gene ambiguous. V was cut by 0 bases and J by 5 bases, with 10 bases left in between. The length of the CDR3 is 14 residues. Germline V lookup: CDR1 LNHNV, CDR2 YYDKDF (reference sequence).

This chain connects TRBV15 to TRBJ2-1; TRBD1 aligns across 9 bases. Germline CDR1 and CDR2: LNHNV and YYDKDF (reference sequence). V lost 8 bases to trimming and J lost 2 bases; unmatched junction nucleotides: 7. The CDR3 is 15 amino acids. In nucleotides, the CDR3 is TGTGCCACCCGCTTGGGACAGGGAACCTACAATGAGCAGTTCTTC. Encoded protein: CATRLGQGTYNEQFF.

This sequence joins TRBV30 and TRBJ2-7, with D possibly being TRBD2 (5 bases). V was pared by 0 bases and J by 7 bases, with 16 bases between. The CDR3 runs to 14 residues. The V gene's germline CDR1 is GTSNPN and CDR2 SVGIG (reference sequence). The CDR3 loop is CAWSVSLSSGEQYF. As DNA, the CDR3 is TGTGCCTGGAGTGTATCCCTATCTTCGGGGGAGCAGTACTTC.

V usage is TRBV28 and J usage is TRBJ2-7, with TRBD2 matching over 8 bases. The germline V gene encodes CDR1 MDHEN and CDR2 SYDVKM. V shed 4 bases, J shed 0 bases, and the junction held 5 bases outside the gene matches. The CDR3 extends over 15 amino acids. In nucleotides, the CDR3 is TGTGCCAGCAGTTATGGTAGCGGGAACTCCTACGAGCAGTACTTC. Its translation is CASSYGSGNSYEQYF.

The table lists this clone with a count of one. The chain couples TRBV2 to TRBJ1-1, with D possibly being TRBD1 (5 bases). CDR1 is SNHLY and CDR2 is FYNNEI in the germline V gene. The CDR3 runs 14 residues. V was cut by 9 bases and J by 5 bases, with 19 bases left in between. CDR3 residues: CARTTGIQRTEAFF. In nucleotides, the CDR3 is TGTGCCAGGACCACAGGAATCCAGAGGACTGAAGCTTTCTTT.

V and J are TRBV7-9 and TRBJ2-7; a possible D gene is TRBD2 (5 bases). With 5 bases removed from V and 7 bases from J, the gap between germline ends came to 21 bases. Per germline, CDR1 SEHNR and CDR2 FQNEAQ (reference sequence). There are 15 residues in the CDR3. CDR3 bases: TGTGCCAGCAGCCCTAGGAATTGGGAGAGGGAAGAGCAGTACTTC. Translating gives CASSPRNWEREEQYF.

The genes are TRBV5-4 and TRBJ2-1; 15 nucleotides agree with TRBD2. The CDR3 is made up of 15 amino acids. The germline V gene has CDR1 SGHNT and CDR2 YYREEE (reference sequence). The trim removed 0 bases at V and 10 bases at J, leaving 2 bases unmatched. The CDR3, as DNA: TGTGCCAGCAGCTTGGAGGGACTAGCGGGAGGAGAGCAGTTCTTC. Translated: CASSLEGLAGGEQFF.

The chain is built from TRBV7-3 and TRBJ2-7; 8 nucleotides agree with TRBD2. CDR1 is SGHTA, CDR2 FQGTGA, per germline. Germline trimming cut 7 bases from V and 4 bases from J; bases unmatched to any gene: 12. This CDR3 contains 15 residues. DNA of the CDR3: TGTGCCAGCAACCTCGTTTCGGGAGGGCCTTACGAGCAGTACTTC. It specifies CASNLVSGGPYEQYF.

The rearrangement joins TRBV15 to TRBJ1-2; 8 bases agree with TRBD1. This CDR3 contains 16 residues. J gave up 3 bases and V 3 bases, and 9 bases lay outside the gene matches. Germline lookup yields CDR1 LNHNV and CDR2 YYDKDF (reference sequence). The CDR3: CATSSSGGGLDYGYTF. The CDR3 DNA sequence: TGTGCCACCAGCAGTTCAGGGGGCGGCCTGGACTATGGCTACACCTTC.

The chain carries TRBV28 and TRBJ2-1, with a possible D match to TRBD2 (5 bases). CDR1 MDHEN and CDR2 SYDVKM come from the germline V gene. The CDR3 contains 17 residues. Trimming removed 8 bases at V and 0 bases at J, with 20 bases between. The DNA of the CDR3 is TGTGCCAGCCATAGCCCGGCGCGGGCCAGCTCCTACAATGAGCAGTTCTTC. Residues: CASHSPARASSYNEQFF.

The chain has TRBV7-3 and TRBJ2-5; D uncertain. This CDR3 comprises 13 residues. V was cut by 5 bases and J by 5 bases, with 12 bases left in between. From germline, CDR1 is SGHTA and CDR2 FQGTGA. The CDR3 DNA sequence: TGTGCCAGCAGCCAGGCGTCCAGCGAGACCCAGTACTTC. It translates to CASSQASSETQYF.

About this clone: This sample includes further DNA sequences coding for the same CDR3. V usage is TRBV3-1 (or the pseudogene TRBV3-2) and J usage is TRBJ1-1; unclear D gene. CDR1 LGHDT and CDR2 YNNKEL come from the germline V gene (reference sequence). The CDR3 consists of 13 residues. V was clipped by 4 bases and J by 4 bases, with 10 bases between them. CDR3 DNA sequence: TGTGCCAGCAGCCCTCTATCGGGCACTGAAGCTTTCTTT. This encodes CASSPLSGTEAFF.

This sequence joins TRBV2 and TRBJ1-1; D gene ambiguous. Germline CDR1 SNHLY, CDR2 FYNNEI. Trimming cost V 10 bases and J 3 bases, with 15 bases left between them. The CDR3 has 13 residues. CDR3 nucleotide sequence: TGTGCCACAGGTCGTCAAGGCTACACTGAAGCTTTCTTT. It translates to CATGRQGYTEAFF.

The chain carries TRBV11-3 and TRBJ2-3; 7 bases are shared with TRBD1. CDR1 and CDR2 (germline): SGHNT, YENEEA. This CDR3 comprises 14 residues. With 5 bases clipped from V and 2 bases from J, the junction kept 4 bases outside the gene matches. CDR3 sequence: CASSPGQNTDTQYF. The CDR3 DNA sequence: TGTGCCAGCAGCCCGGGACAGAACACAGATACGCAGTATTTT.

The chain combines TRBV7-8 with TRBJ2-7, with D possibly being TRBD1 (5 bases). V shed 3 bases and J shed 4 bases, with 16 bases lying between them. Germline assignment: CDR1 SGHVS and CDR2 FQNEAQ. There are 15 residues in the CDR3. The CDR3 loop reads CASSFGDRGLYEQYF. In DNA form, the CDR3 reads TGTGCCAGCAGCTTTGGGGATAGGGGCCTATACGAGCAGTACTTC.

V gene TRBV28 combines with J gene TRBJ2-3; 10 bases fit TRBD1. Germline assignment: CDR1 MDHEN and CDR2 SYDVKM. The V and J ends lost 5 bases and 3 bases, in that order; junction bases with no gene match: 5. The length of the CDR3 is 15 residues. CDR3 DNA sequence: TGTGCCAGCAGTAAGACAGGGGGCCTAACAGATACGCAGTATTTT. It encodes CASSKTGGLTDTQYF.

The chain recombines TRBV29-1 with TRBJ2-1, with D maybe TRBD1 (6 bases). The ends were cut back, 2 bases at V and 2 bases at J, with 16 bases in the middle. The germline gives CDR1 SQVTM, CDR2 ANQGSEA. The CDR3 is 16 residues long. CDR3: CSVEPDRTVAYNEQFF. The CDR3 DNA follows: TGCAGCGTTGAACCGGACAGAACGGTGGCCTACAATGAGCAGTTCTTC.

The chain is built from TRBV11-2 and TRBJ1-3; no clear D gene. The CDR3 sequence is 17 residues long. Trimming cost V 4 bases and J 6 bases, with 22 bases left between them. Germline V gene sequence: CDR1 SGHAT, CDR2 FQNNGV. The CDR3 reads CASSSIRGSKILNTIYF. The CDR3 DNA sequence: TGTGCCAGCAGCTCGATTCGGGGAAGTAAGATACTAAACACCATATATTTT.

For this clone: The junction differs from germline at one of its ends, possibly a read error. The chain employs TRBV2 and TRBJ2-3; a weak D match, TRBD2 (5 bases). Looked up from germline, CDR1 is SNHLY and CDR2 is FYNNEI. The CDR3 is 14 amino acids. CDR3 nucleotides: TGTGCCAGCACCAAGGGAGACCTCACAAATACGCAGTATTTT. Residues: CASTKGDLTNTQYF.

This clone was seen more than once but under ten times. The chain has TRBV6-5 and TRBJ2-1; 10 bases map to TRBD2. Germline V gene sequence: CDR1 MNHEY, CDR2 SVGAGI. The CDR3 is 15 amino acids. V was pared by 6 bases and J by 2 bases, with 4 bases of the junction left unmatched. CDR3 residues: CASRSLAGAYNEQFF. The CDR3, as DNA: TGTGCCAGCAGGAGTCTAGCGGGGGCCTACAATGAGCAGTTCTTC.

This chain connects TRBV30 to TRBJ1-1; TRBD1 aligns across 9 bases. Germline V gene data show CDR1 as GTSNPN and CDR2 as SVGIG (reference sequence). J gave up 3 bases and V 0 bases, and 8 bases lay outside the gene matches. The CDR3 spans 16 residues. For the CDR3, the DNA is TGTGCCTGGAGTGTACGGTGGGACAGGGCCTACACTGAAGCTTTCTTT. Protein product: CAWSVRWDRAYTEAFF. Variable domain in full (rest from reference TRBV30 and TRBJ1-1): SQTIHQWPATLVQPVGSPLSLECTVEGTSNPNLYWYRQAAGRGLQLLFYSVGIGQISSEVPQNLSASRPQDRQFILSSKKLLLSDSGFYLCAWSVRWDRAYTEAFFGQGTRLTVV.

The rearrangement links TRBV10-2 to TRBJ1-6, with D possibly being TRBD1 (5 bases). The V gene lost 7 bases and the J gene lost 7 bases, with 17 bases spanning the gap. Looked up from germline, CDR1 is WSHSY and CDR2 is SAAADI. CDR3 size: 15 residues. In DNA, the CDR3 is TGCGCCAGCACGAGAAGTCAGGGAGGGAATTCACCCCTCCACTTT. Protein: CASTRSQGGNSPLHF.

V is TRBV3-1 (or the pseudogene TRBV3-2) and J is TRBJ2-3; D might be TRBD1 (6 bases). This CDR3 has 14 residues. Trimming took 5 bases from V and 6 from J, leaving 15 bases between them. Germline lookup yields CDR1 LGHDT and CDR2 YNNKEL (reference sequence). The CDR3 sequence is CASSSRYQGDTQYF. CDR3 in DNA: TGTGCCAGCAGCTCGAGGTACCAGGGGGATACGCAGTATTTT.

This rearrangement joins TRBV24-1 to TRBJ1-5; D may be TRBD1 (6 bases). Trimming stripped 3 bases from V and 0 bases from J, with 11 bases between. Germline values: CDR1 KGHDR, CDR2 SFDVKD. This CDR3 has 16 residues. This chain's CDR3 is CATSDGTRGSNQPQHF. The CDR3 nucleotides are TGTGCCACCAGTGATGGGACACGAGGTAGCAATCAGCCCCAGCATTTT.

The CDR3 protein is CASSDRDRGAIEQFF. Written as DNA, the CDR3 is TGTGCCAGCAGCGACCGGGACAGGGGGGCCATTGAGCAGTTCTTC. The chain uses TRBV7-9 and TRBJ2-1; 11 positions agree with TRBD1. After removal of 5 bases from V and 9 bases from J, the junction contained 9 bases not matched to a gene. The germline V gene has CDR1 SEHNR and CDR2 FQNEAQ (reference sequence). The CDR3 totals 15 residues.

The V and J genes are TRBV10-2 and TRBJ1-1, with D hard to call. In germline, CDR1 is WSHSY, CDR2 SAAADI. The V gene lost 4 bases and the J gene lost 7 bases, with 10 bases spanning the gap. CDR3 length equals 12 residues. The chain's CDR3 is CASSGFGVEAFF. In DNA form, the CDR3 reads TGCGCCAGCAGTGGTTTTGGAGTTGAAGCTTTCTTT.

CDR3 DNA sequence: TGTGCCAGCAGTTTACTGCGGGGAAACTATGGCTACACCTTC. It codes for CASSLLRGNYGYTF. V is TRBV28 and J is TRBJ1-2; D remains unclear. Trimming stripped 2 bases from V and 2 bases from J, with 9 bases between. This CDR3 has 14 residues. Germline V CDR1 and CDR2: MDHEN, SYDVKM.

The chain joins TRBV15 to TRBJ1-4, with a possible D match to TRBD1 (6 bases). V lost 0 bases and J 5 bases, leaving 13 bases between the germline ends. The CDR3 contains 16 residues. Looked up from germline, CDR1 is LNHNV and CDR2 is YYDKDF (reference sequence). CDR3 sequence (DNA): TGTGCCACCAGCAGAGATCTGGGGGCATACAATGAAAAACTGTTTTTT. Its translation is CATSRDLGAYNEKLFF.